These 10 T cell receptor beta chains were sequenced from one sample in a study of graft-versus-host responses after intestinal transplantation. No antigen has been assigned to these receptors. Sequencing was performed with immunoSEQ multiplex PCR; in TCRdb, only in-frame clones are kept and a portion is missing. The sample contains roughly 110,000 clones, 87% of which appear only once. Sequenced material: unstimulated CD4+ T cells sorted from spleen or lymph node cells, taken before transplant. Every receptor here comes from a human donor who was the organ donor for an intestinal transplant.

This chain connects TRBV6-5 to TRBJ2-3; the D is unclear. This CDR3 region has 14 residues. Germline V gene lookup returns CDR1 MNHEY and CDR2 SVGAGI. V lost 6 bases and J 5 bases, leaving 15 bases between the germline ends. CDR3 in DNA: TGTGCCAGCAGCGCCGGGCTGGCGAGAGATACGCAGTATTTT. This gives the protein CASSAGLARDTQYF.

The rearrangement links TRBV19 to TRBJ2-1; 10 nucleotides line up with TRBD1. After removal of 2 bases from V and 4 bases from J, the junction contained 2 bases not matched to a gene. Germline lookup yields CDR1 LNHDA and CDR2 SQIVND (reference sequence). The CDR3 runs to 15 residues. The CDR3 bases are TGTGCCAGTAGTATAACGGACAGGGGGTACAATGAGCAGTTCTTC. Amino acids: CASSITDRGYNEQFF.

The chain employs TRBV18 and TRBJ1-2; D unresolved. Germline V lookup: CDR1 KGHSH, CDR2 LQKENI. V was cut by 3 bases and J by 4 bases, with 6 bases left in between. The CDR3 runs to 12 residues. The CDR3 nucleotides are TGTGCCAGCTCACCCAACAGCTATGGCTACACCTTC. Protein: CASSPNSYGYTF.

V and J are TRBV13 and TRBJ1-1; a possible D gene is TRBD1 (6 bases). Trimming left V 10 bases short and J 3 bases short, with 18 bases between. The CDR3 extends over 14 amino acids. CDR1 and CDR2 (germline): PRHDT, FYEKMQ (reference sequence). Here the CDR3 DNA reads TGTGCCACCCAAGGGGGTTCCTATCACACTGAAGCTTTCTTT. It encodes CATQGGSYHTEAFF.

The CDR3 nucleotides are TGTGCCAGCAGTGAAGCGAGGATGGGACTAGCGAACGGGCAGTACTTC. Translating gives CASSEARMGLANGQYF. The chain combines TRBV2 with TRBJ2-7, with TRBD2 identical over 10 bases. CDR1 SNHLY and CDR2 FYNNEI come from the germline V gene. V lost 0 bases, J lost 9 bases, and 11 bases stayed unmatched. This CDR3 is built from 16 residues.

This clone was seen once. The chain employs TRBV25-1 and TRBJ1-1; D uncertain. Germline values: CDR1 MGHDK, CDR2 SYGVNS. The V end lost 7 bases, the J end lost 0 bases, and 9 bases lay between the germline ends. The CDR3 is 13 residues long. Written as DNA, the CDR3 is TGTGCCAGCATAGGACCCCTGAACACTGAAGCTTTCTTT. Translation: CASIGPLNTEAFF.

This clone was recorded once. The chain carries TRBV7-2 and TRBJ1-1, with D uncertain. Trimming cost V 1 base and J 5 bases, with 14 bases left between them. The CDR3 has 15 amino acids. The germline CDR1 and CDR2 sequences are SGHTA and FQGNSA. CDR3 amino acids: CASSLEVSRATEAFF. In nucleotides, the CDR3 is TGTGCCAGCAGCTTAGAGGTTTCTCGGGCGACTGAAGCTTTCTTT.

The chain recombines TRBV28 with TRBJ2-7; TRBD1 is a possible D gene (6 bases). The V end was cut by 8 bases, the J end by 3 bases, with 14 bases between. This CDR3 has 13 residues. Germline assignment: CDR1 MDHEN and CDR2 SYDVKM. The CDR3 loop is CASYTGPLYEQYF. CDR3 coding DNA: TGTGCCAGCTACACAGGGCCCCTCTACGAGCAGTACTTC.

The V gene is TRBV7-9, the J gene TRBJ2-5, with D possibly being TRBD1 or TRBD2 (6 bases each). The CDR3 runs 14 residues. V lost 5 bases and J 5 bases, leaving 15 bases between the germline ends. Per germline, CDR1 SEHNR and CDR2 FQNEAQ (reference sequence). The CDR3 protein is CASSPRGAEETQYF. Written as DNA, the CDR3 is TGTGCCAGCAGCCCTAGGGGGGCGGAGGAGACCCAGTACTTC.

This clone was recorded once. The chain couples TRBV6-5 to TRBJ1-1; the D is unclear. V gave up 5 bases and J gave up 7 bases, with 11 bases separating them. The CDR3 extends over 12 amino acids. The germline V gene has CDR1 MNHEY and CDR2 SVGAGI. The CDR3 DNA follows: TGTGCCAGCAGTAGGGAGTTTAGTGAAGCTTTCTTT. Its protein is CASSREFSEAFF.